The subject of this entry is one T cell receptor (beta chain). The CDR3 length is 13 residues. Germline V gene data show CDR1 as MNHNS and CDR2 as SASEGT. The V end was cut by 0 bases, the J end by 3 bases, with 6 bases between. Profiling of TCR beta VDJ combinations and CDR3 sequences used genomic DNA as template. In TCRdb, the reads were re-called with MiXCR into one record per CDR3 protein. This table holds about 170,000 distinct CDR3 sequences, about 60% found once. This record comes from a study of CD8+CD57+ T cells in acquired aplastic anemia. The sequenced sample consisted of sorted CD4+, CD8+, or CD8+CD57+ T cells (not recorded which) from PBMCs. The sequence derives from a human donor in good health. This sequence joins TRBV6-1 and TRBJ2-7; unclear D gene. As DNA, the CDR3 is TGTGCCAGCAGTGAAGCCTTTTTCTACGAGCAGTACTTC. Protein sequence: CASSEAFFYEQYF.